This is a list of T cell receptor beta chains from one sample in a study of blood T cell repertoires in COVID-19. Clones were sequenced by immunoSEQ multiplex PCR, and TCRdb holds only the in-frame ones, with some missing. The profile shows 90,000 to 100,000 clones, roughly 89% of them singletons. The specimen sequenced was peripheral blood. Source of these receptors: a man between 65 and 85 years old with active or convalescent COVID-19. The CDR3 runs from the conserved cysteine through the conserved F or W. D genes are given only for firm matches.

j_call d_call v_call cdr3_aa
TRBJ2-1 TRBD2 TRBV5-1 CASSYGSSGGAGSYNEQFF
TRBJ1-2 - TRBV7-2 CASSPRLVANYGYTF
TRBJ1-2 TRBD1 TRBV4-1 CASSRPLGTERGYTF
TRBJ1-3 - TRBV29-1 CSVEKGDSGNTIYF
TRBJ1-2 - TRBV5-1 CASSLESGNYGYTF
TRBJ1-4 - TRBV7-2 CASSSSGAGEKLFF
TRBJ2-5 TRBD1 TRBV28 CASSSSRGTAGAGLTQYF
TRBJ1-1 - TRBV2 CASEISNTEAFF
TRBJ1-4 - TRBV5-1 CASSSQGTNEKLFF
TRBJ2-2 TRBD2 TRBV7-2 CASSLMTSGYTGELFF
TRBJ2-1 TRBD2 TRBV6-5 CASSYSPGLGNEQFF
TRBJ1-1 TRBD1 TRBV25-1 CASSEGQGYNTEAFF
TRBJ2-5 TRBD1 TRBV27 CASRAGGPETQYF
TRBJ1-2 - TRBV28 CASSAQQVGYGYTF
TRBJ1-5 TRBD1 TRBV28 CASITGTEFNQPQHF
TRBJ2-3 TRBD1 TRBV27 CASSPRQGNTDTQYF
TRBJ2-5 TRBD1 TRBV5-1 CASSWGTGEETQYF
TRBJ1-6 - TRBV3-1/TRBV3-2 CASSQDLGGAYSPLHF
TRBJ2-7 TRBD1 TRBV5-6 CASSRTGFEQYF
TRBJ2-7 - TRBV19 CASSLGQTTYEQYF
TRBJ2-7 - TRBV7-9 CASSTDSSSYEQYF
TRBJ1-2 TRBD1 TRBV6-5 CASSYQGADYGYTF
TRBJ2-5 - TRBV3-1/TRBV3-2 CASSRGVREQETQYF
TRBJ2-1 TRBD2 TRBV5-5 CASLIRASGGAGEQFF
TRBJ2-7 - TRBV9 CASSVVPGSRYEQYF
TRBJ1-6 TRBD1 TRBV2 CASSPDRGTYNSPLHF
TRBJ2-3 TRBD2 TRBV20-1 CSASFSGGTDTQYF
TRBJ2-5 - TRBV2 CASSGLQAQETQYF
TRBJ1-6 - TRBV4-2 CASSQGAGDYNSPLHF
TRBJ1-3 TRBD1 TRBV28 CASSLSVGQGLVSAGNTIYF
TRBJ2-3 TRBD2 TRBV7-2 CASSYSGGTDTQYF
TRBJ1-2 - TRBV28 CASSLAGPPYGYTF
TRBJ1-2 TRBD1 TRBV2 CASSDERGLRGYTF
TRBJ1-2 TRBD1 TRBV12-3/TRBV12-4 CASSRQGANGYTF
TRBJ1-4 - TRBV19 CASSIRGGNEKLFF
TRBJ2-3 - TRBV6-1 CASSVYKGPREGTDTQYF
TRBJ2-6 - TRBV5-1 CASSLGGSGANVLTF
TRBJ1-2 - TRBV2 CASSQGQAYGYTF
TRBJ2-3 - TRBV5-1 CASSPEGDGTDTQYF
TRBJ1-1 - TRBV5-1 CASSLEGSQGTEAFF
TRBJ1-1 TRBD1 TRBV19 CASSPTTGVGKRFF
TRBJ2-3 - TRBV28 CASSSVGVSKRGTDTQYF
TRBJ1-2 - TRBV5-1 CASSSQGVRSYTF
TRBJ2-1 - TRBV5-3 CARSFPREKQFF
TRBJ2-3 TRBD1 TRBV28 CASRTGGPPLTDTQYF
TRBJ1-2 TRBD1 TRBV5-4 CASSSKDRERTGGYTF
TRBJ1-2 - TRBV28 CASSLESSANYGYTF
TRBJ1-5 - TRBV2 CASSEVRSYNQPQHF
TRBJ1-5 - TRBV12-3/TRBV12-4 CASSGGLNQPQHF
TRBJ2-2 TRBD2 TRBV9 CASSPLSGGPNTGELFF
TRBJ1-1 - TRBV5-1 CASSSGIEAFF
TRBJ2-7 - TRBV5-1 CASSLVGASEQYF
TRBJ1-2 TRBD1 TRBV5-4 CASSLVGQPSYGYTF
TRBJ2-1 TRBD1 TRBV18 CASSPDRGKYNEQFF